This T cell receptor (beta chain) was recorded in a study of T cell responses to AZD1222 COVID-19 vaccine. Background on the study: The analysis combined second doses at about 4 or about 12 weeks.

As concerns this clone: The antigen is not known.

General observations from the study: White British people made up most donors, females outnumbered males, and clonal diversity was possibly underestimated. The reported proportion of spike-specific TCRs targeting unmutated variant regions was nearly half.

Data came from immunoSEQ multiplex PCR; TCRdb stores just in-frame clones and leaves some out. The sample contains 85,000 to 100,000 clones, 85% to 90% of which appear only once. CDR3 length: 15 residues. The specimen was peripheral blood, collected on day 0 of AZD1222 vaccination. The clonotype originates from an adult in good health. The genes are TRBV21-1 and TRBJ2-2; the D call of TRBD1 is as the table states it, not checked on the DNA. TRBV21-1 is deemed a pseudogene. The DNA for the CDR3 is TGTGCCAGCACCAAAGAGACAGGGGGCGGCGGGGAGCTGTTTTTT. Its protein is CASTKETGGGGELFF.